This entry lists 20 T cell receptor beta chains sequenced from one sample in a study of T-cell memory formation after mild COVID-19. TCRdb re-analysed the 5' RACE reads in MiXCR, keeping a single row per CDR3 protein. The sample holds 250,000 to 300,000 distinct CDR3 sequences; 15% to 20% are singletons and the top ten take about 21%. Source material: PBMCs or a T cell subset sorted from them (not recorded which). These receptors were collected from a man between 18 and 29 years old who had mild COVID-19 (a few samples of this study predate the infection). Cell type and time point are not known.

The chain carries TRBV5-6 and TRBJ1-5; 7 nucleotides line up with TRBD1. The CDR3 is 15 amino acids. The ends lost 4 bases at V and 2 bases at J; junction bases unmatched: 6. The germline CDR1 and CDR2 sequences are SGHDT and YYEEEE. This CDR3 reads CASSPYRGGNQPQHF. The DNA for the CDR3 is TGTGCCAGCAGCCCTTACAGGGGAGGCAATCAGCCCCAGCATTTT.

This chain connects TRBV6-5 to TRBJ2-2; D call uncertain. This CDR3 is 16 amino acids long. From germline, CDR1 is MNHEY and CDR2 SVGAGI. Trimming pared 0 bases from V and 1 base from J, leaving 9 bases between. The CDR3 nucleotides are TGTGCCAGCAGTTACTCGATGGCGCGGAACACCGGGGAGCTGTTTTTT. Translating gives CASSYSMARNTGELFF.

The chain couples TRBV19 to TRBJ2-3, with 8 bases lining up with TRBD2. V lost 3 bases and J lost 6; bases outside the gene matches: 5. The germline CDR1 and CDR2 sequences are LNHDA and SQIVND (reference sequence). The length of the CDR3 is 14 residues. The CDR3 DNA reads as TGTGCCAGTAGTATGGGCGGGGGGCTGGATACGCAGTATTTT. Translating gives CASSMGGGLDTQYF.

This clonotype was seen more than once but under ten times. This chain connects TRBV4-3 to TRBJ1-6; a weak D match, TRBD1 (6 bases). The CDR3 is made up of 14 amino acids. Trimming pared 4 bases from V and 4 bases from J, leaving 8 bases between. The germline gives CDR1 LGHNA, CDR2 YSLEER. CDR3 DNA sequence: TGCGCCAGCAGCCCGACAGGTTATAATTCACCCCTCCACTTT. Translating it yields CASSPTGYNSPLHF.

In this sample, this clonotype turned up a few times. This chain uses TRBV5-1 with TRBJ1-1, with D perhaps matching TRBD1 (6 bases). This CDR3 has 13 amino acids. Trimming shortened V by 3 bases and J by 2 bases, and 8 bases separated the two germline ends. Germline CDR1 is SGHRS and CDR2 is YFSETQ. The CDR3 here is CASSSDSNTEAFF. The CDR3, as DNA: TGCGCCAGCAGCTCGGACAGCAACACTGAAGCTTTCTTT.

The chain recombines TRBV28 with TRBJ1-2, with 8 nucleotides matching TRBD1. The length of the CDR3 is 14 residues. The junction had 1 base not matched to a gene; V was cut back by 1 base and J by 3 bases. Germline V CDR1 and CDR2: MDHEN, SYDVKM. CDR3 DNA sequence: TGTGCCAGCAGTTTATCACAGGGGGACTATGGCTACACCTTC. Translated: CASSLSQGDYGYTF.

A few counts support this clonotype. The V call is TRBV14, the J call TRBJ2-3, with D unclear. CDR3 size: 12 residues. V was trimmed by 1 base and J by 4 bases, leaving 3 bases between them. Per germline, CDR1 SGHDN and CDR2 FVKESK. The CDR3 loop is CASSQGSDTQYF. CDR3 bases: TGTGCCAGCAGCCAAGGGTCAGATACGCAGTATTTT.

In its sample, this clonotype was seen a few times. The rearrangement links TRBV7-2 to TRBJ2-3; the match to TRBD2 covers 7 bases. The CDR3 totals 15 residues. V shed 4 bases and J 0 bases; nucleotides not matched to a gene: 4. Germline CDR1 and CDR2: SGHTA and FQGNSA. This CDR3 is CASSSMGGSTDTQYF. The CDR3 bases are TGTGCCAGCAGCTCGATGGGGGGGAGCACAGATACGCAGTATTTT. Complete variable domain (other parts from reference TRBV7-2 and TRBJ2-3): GAGVSQSPSNKVTEKGKDVELRCDPISGHTALYWYRQSLGQGLEFLIYFQGNSAPDKSGLPSDRFSAERTGGSVSTLTIQRTQQEDSAVYLCASSSMGGSTDTQYFGPGTRLTVL.

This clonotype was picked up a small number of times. The CDR3 DNA sequence: TGCGCCAGCAGGTCCGGGGCTGGTTACTCCTACGAGCAGTACTTC. Protein sequence: CASRSGAGYSYEQYF. The chain recombines TRBV5-1 with TRBJ2-7; the D gene could be TRBD1 or TRBD2 (5 bases each). The germline V gene encodes CDR1 SGHRS and CDR2 YFSETQ. Trimming stripped 5 bases from V and 0 bases from J, with 15 bases between. The CDR3 has 15 residues.

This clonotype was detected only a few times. CDR3 protein: CASSLNRNVAKNIQYF. The CDR3 DNA is TGCGCCAGCAGCTTGAACAGAAACGTAGCCAAAAACATTCAGTACTTC. The chain links TRBV5-1 to TRBJ2-4, with no clear D. Looked up from germline, CDR1 is SGHRS and CDR2 is YFSETQ. The CDR3 has 16 residues. The ends were cut back, 1 base at V and 0 bases at J, with 11 bases in the middle.

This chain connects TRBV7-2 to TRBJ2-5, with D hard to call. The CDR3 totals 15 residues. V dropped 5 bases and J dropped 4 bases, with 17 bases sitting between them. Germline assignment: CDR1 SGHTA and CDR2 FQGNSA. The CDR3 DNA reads TGTGCCAGCAGCCCCGCGGCGGCTCTACGAGAGACCCAGTACTTC. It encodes CASSPAAALRETQYF.

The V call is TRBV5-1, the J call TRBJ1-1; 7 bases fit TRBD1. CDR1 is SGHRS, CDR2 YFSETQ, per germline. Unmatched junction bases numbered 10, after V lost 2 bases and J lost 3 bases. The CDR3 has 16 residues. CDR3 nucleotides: TGCGCCAGCAGCTTCGGGGACAGAGAGCACTACACTGAAGCTTTCTTT. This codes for CASSFGDREHYTEAFF.

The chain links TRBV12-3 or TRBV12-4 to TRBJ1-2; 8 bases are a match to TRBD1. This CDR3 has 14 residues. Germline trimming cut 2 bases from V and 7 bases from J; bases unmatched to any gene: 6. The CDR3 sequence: CASSLPRTGSGYTF. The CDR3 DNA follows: TGTGCCAGCAGTTTACCCCGGACAGGGTCTGGCTACACCTTC.

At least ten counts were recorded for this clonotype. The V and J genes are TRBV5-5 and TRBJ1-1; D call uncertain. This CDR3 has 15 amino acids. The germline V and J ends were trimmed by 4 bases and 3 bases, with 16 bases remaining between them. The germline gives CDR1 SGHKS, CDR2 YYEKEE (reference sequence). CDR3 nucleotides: TGTGCCAGCAGCACCGCGGCAGAGGGATACACTGAAGCTTTCTTT. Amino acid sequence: CASSTAAEGYTEAFF.

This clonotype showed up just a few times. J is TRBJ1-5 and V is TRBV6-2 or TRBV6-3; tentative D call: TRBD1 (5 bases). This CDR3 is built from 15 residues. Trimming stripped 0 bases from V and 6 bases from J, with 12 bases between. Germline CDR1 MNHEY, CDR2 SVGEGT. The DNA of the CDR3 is TGTGCCAGCAGTTACTCAGGGGCGGCGGCTCAGCCCCAGCATTTT. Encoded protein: CASSYSGAAAQPQHF.

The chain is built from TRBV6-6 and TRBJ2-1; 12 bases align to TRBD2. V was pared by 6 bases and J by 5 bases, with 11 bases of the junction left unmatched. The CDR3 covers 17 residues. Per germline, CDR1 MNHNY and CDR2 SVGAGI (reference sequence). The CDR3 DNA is TGTGCCAGCAGGGGGCTAGCGGGGGGGCCTAGGAACAATGAGCAGTTCTTC. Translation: CASRGLAGGPRNNEQFF.

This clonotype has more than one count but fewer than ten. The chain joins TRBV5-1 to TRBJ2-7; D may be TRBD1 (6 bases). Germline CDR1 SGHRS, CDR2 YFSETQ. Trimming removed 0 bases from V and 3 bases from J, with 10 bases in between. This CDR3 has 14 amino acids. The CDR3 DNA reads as TGCGCCAGCAGCTTGGGGACAGACATCTACGAGCAGTACTTC. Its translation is CASSLGTDIYEQYF.

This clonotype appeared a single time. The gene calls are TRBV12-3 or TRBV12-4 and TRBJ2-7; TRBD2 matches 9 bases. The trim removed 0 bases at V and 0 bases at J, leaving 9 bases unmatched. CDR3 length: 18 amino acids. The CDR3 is CASSLALWLAGSSYEQYF. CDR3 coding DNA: TGTGCCAGCAGTTTAGCGCTTTGGCTAGCGGGGTCCTCCTACGAGCAGTACTTC.

CDR3 loop: CASSYSANYGYTF. The CDR3 coding sequence is TGTGCCAGCAGTTACTCAGCTAACTATGGCTACACCTTC. V usage is TRBV6-5 and J usage is TRBJ1-2; D not resolved. The V and J ends lost 0 bases and 0 bases respectively, with 2 bases between them. The CDR3 runs 13 residues. Germline V CDR1 and CDR2: MNHEY, SVGAGI.

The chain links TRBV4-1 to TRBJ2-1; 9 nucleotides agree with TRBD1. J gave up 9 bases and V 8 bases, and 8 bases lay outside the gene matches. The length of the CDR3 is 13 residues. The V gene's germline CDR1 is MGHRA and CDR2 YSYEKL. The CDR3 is CASEGQGAGEQFF. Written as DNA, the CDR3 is TGCGCCAGCGAGGGACAGGGTGCCGGTGAGCAGTTCTTC.